The following is a T cell receptor beta chain sequence with its context. Authors' analysis steps: Amplifying reference gene primers gave estimates of nucleated cell counts. Some clones are missing from TCRdb's copy, which holds only in-frame ones; the method was immunoSEQ multiplex PCR. V and J calls and clone size are those listed in that table; D and trimming were worked out from the DNA. The sample has approximately 160,000 clones, about 90% seen once. This specimen belongs to a study of blood T cell repertoires in COVID-19. Background on the study: Italy, Spain and the United States were the sources of the convalescent and acute COVID-19 samples. PBMCs, B-cell-depleted T cells, or T cells were the source of the cDNA or gDNA that made up the material.

Residents of 24 US areas, aged about 18 to 89 years, made up the participants. The CDR3 has 12 residues. CDR1 is MNHEY, CDR2 SVGEGT, per germline. V dropped 2 bases and J dropped 4 bases, with 5 bases sitting between them. The chain joins TRBV6-2 or TRBV6-3 to TRBJ1-2; D unclear. Sequenced sample: PBMCs or T cells enriched from blood (not recorded which). The sequence derives from a woman aged 50 to 60 who had recovered from COVID-19. Here the CDR3 reads CASSYGAYGYTF. The CDR3 DNA follows: TGTGCCAGCAGTTACGGAGCCTATGGCTACACCTTC.